The rows below give T cell receptor beta chains drawn from one sample of a study of blood T cell repertoires in COVID-19. Profiling relied on immunoSEQ multiplex PCR, and the TCRdb table lists in-frame clones only, not all of them. Of some 380,000 clones in the sample, 90% were seen once. Input material: peripheral blood. The receptors shown here come from a man aged 18-30 years with active or convalescent COVID-19. CDR3s leave out the opening cysteine and the closing phenylalanine or tryptophan. A clone size is listed for some rows: how often the clone was seen (once, few, many), or a class if it is expanded.

V	J	size	CDR3
TRBV2	TRBJ2-7	NA	ASPDIFSGEQY
TRBV18	TRBJ1-5	NA	ASSEAVNQPQH
TRBV28	TRBJ1-5	NA	ASSTRDRGPTQH
TRBV11-3	TRBJ1-2	NA	ASSLGGDIYGYT
TRBV12-3/TRBV12-4	TRBJ2-1	NA	ASRTSGHNEQF
TRBV9	TRBJ2-1	NA	ASSVGGILPYNEQF
TRBV28	TRBJ1-5	NA	ASGHLNQPQH
TRBV28	TRBJ1-1	NA	ASRPFKGQVNTEAF
TRBV2	TRBJ1-3	NA	ASSPPGSSSGNTIY
TRBV19	TRBJ1-5	NA	ASSATGLGNQPQH
TRBV6-2/TRBV6-3	TRBJ1-5	NA	ASSYRTGLNQPQH
TRBV10-3	TRBJ2-1	NA	AIRRLAGGLSYNEQF
TRBV24-1	TRBJ2-7	NA	ATSDGGYEQY
TRBV2	TRBJ2-3	NA	ASRDWTGGGTDTQY
TRBV7-9	TRBJ2-7	NA	ASSLPGLAYEQY
TRBV4-3	TRBJ2-1	NA	ASSQDPLSSYNEQF
TRBV5-4	TRBJ1-1	NA	ASSLSPRDITNTEAF
TRBV19	TRBJ1-2	NA	ASSKKGGTPTGLYGYT
TRBV24-1	TRBJ2-1	NA	ATSGGDSRSSYNEQF
TRBV27	TRBJ2-6	NA	ASRDASGRALGANVLT
TRBV7-2	TRBJ2-4	NA	ASSLLAKNIQY
TRBV6-5	TRBJ2-7	NA	ASSLGTHYEQY
TRBV5-1	TRBJ2-4	NA	ASSGSAAKNIQY
TRBV7-9	TRBJ2-7	NA	ASSTGGLNSYEQY
TRBV29-1	TRBJ1-1	NA	SVEGRMNTEAF
TRBV5-1	TRBJ2-1	NA	ASSFGTSGFYNEQF
TRBV11-1	TRBJ1-1	NA	ASSQYGGSDTEAF
TRBV9	TRBJ2-3	NA	ASSVVSSATDTQY
TRBV3-1/TRBV3-2	TRBJ2-7	NA	ASSLTDTGHEQY
TRBV6-1	TRBJ2-7	NA	ASSEPGQNYEQY
TRBV4-3	TRBJ1-1	NA	ASSQETSGRLRLEAF
TRBV27	TRBJ1-3	few	ASKAPGDGNTIY
TRBV27	TRBJ2-1	NA	ASRGGYEQF
TRBV7-2	TRBJ2-7	NA	ASSIRLADEQY
TRBV9	TRBJ2-2	NA	ASSVTGPGGELF
TRBV7-2	TRBJ2-1	NA	ASSLAASGRIEQF
TRBV6-5	TRBJ2-7	NA	ASSYSRLSYEQY
TRBV7-3	TRBJ2-3	NA	ASSWTSGRGDTQY
TRBV3-1/TRBV3-2	TRBJ2-7	once	ASSPIPAVTYEQY
TRBV6-2/TRBV6-3	TRBJ1-5	NA	ASSYPGQER
TRBV5-1	TRBJ2-1	NA	ASSYLRDRGNEQF
TRBV21-1	TRBJ2-1	NA	ASSKAPTGDRSSYNEQF
TRBV5-6	TRBJ2-5	once	ASSDGSYAETQY
TRBV5-1	TRBJ1-3	NA	ASRRGDSGNTIY
TRBV3-1/TRBV3-2	TRBJ2-5	once	ASSHTGLLGETQY
TRBV6-8	TRBJ2-7	once	ASSYSGLAGKIYEQY
TRBV7-2	TRBJ1-1	few	ASSLRTGTPEAF
TRBV2	TRBJ2-3	NA	ASLAEVDTDTQY
TRBV4-2	TRBJ2-2	once	ASRPGLAGFGELF
TRBV18	TRBJ2-6	NA	ASSPKEINSGANVLT
TRBV15	TRBJ1-2	NA	ATSRDTDSPYGYT
TRBV28	TRBJ1-5	once	ASSFGGSGVYSNQPQH
TRBV19	TRBJ1-2	NA	ASLAGQHLYGYT
TRBV12-5	TRBJ2-3	NA	ASGLDISGRADTQY
TRBV28	TRBJ2-2	NA	ASSYRGLGTGELF
TRBV28	TRBJ1-5	once	ASRPDRDQPQH
TRBV29-1	TRBJ2-6	NA	SVEDNEQGHGANVLT
TRBV5-1	TRBJ1-2	NA	ASSRTGVSNYGYT
TRBV27	TRBJ1-1	NA	ASSPMDRGQTEAF
TRBV5-1	TRBJ2-3	few	ASSLNGGHLDTQY